These 23 T cell receptor beta chains came from one sample sequenced in a study of T cells after somatic rescue of genetic block. Data came from immunoSEQ multiplex PCR; TCRdb stores just in-frame clones and leaves some out. Among several thousand clones, 70% to 90% were seen once, and the ten largest hold roughly 25%. Sequencing was done on a sample of peripheral blood mononuclear cells (PBMCs). These receptors were collected from a boy younger than 18.

This clone was found a few times. The V call is TRBV28, the J call TRBJ2-2; D ambiguous. This CDR3 spans 13 amino acids. CDR1 is MDHEN, CDR2 SYDVKM, per germline. V lost 4 bases, J lost 5 bases, and 8 bases lay in between. The CDR3 region has the DNA TGTGCCAGCAGTTCGGGTTCAACCGGGGAGCTGTTTTTT. It codes for CASSSGSTGELFF.

The J gene is TRBJ1-2, the V gene TRBV4-2; 9 bases are shared with TRBD1. Germline assignment: CDR1 LGHNA and CDR2 YNFKEQ. The CDR3 is 18 amino acids. After removal of 3 bases from V and 0 bases from J, the junction contained 11 bases not matched to a gene. The CDR3 DNA is TGTGCCAGCAGCCAGGGGGCGGGACAGGGCATTTCTAACTATGGCTACACCTTC. Translating it yields CASSQGAGQGISNYGYTF.

The chain combines TRBV6-5 with TRBJ1-5; D is possibly TRBD1 (6 bases). There are 13 residues in the CDR3. V dropped 1 base and J dropped 7 bases, with 8 bases sitting between them. The V gene's germline CDR1 is MNHEY and CDR2 SVGAGI. The CDR3 protein is CASSYLQGQPQHF. In nucleotides, the CDR3 is TGTGCCAGCAGTTACTTACAGGGACAGCCCCAGCATTTT.

The rearrangement joins TRBV2 to TRBJ2-2; 8 bases are shared with TRBD2. CDR3 length equals 15 residues. V gave up 6 bases and J gave up 5 bases; unmatched junction bases: 8. Germline assignment: CDR1 SNHLY and CDR2 FYNNEI. This CDR3 is CASRAGTSITGELFF. Here the CDR3 DNA reads TGTGCCAGCAGAGCCGGGACTAGTATTACCGGGGAGCTGTTTTTT.

V usage is TRBV29-1 and J usage is TRBJ2-2, with D possibly being TRBD1 (6 bases). CDR1 is SQVTM, CDR2 ANQGSEA, per germline. With 2 bases removed from V and 0 bases from J, the gap between germline ends came to 7 bases. The CDR3 has 14 residues. This CDR3 reads CSVEWDTNTGELFF. The CDR3 nucleotides are TGCAGCGTTGAATGGGACACGAACACCGGGGAGCTGTTTTTT.

About this clone itself: This sample also contains other DNA sequences that code for the same CDR3. The rearrangement joins TRBV19 to TRBJ2-3, with 8 bases that match TRBD1. Germline trimming cut 5 bases from V and 6 bases from J; bases unmatched to any gene: 10. The length of the CDR3 is 15 residues. Germline CDR1 reads LNHDA; CDR2 reads SQIVND (reference sequence). CDR3 region: CASSVQGGSSDTQYF. CDR3 nucleotide sequence: TGTGCCAGTAGTGTACAGGGGGGCAGCTCCGATACGCAGTATTTT. Full variable domain (outside the CDR3, taken from reference TRBV19 and TRBJ2-3): DGGITQSPKYLFRKEGQNVTLSCEQNLNHDAMYWYRQDPGQGLRLIYYSQIVNDFQKGDIAEGYSVSREKKESFPLTVTSAQKNPTAFYLCASSVQGGSSDTQYFGPGTRLTVL.

This clone was observed a handful of times. The gene calls are TRBV6-6 and TRBJ2-3, with 9 bases that match TRBD1. Germline V lookup: CDR1 MNHNY, CDR2 SVGAGI (reference sequence). J was trimmed by 4 bases and V by 2 bases; bases with no gene match: 7. CDR3 length equals 16 residues. DNA of the CDR3: TGTGCCAGCAGTTACGCACTCGGGACAGGGCCAGATACGCAGTATTTT. It codes for CASSYALGTGPDTQYF.

This rearrangement joins TRBV6-1 to TRBJ1-2; no clear D. CDR1 is MNHNS and CDR2 is SASEGT in the germline V gene. The CDR3 consists of 15 residues. The V end was cut by 2 bases, the J end by 4 bases, with 14 bases between. This CDR3 reads CASSEPPGRGYGYTF. CDR3 DNA: TGTGCCAGCAGTGAACCCCCAGGTAGAGGCTATGGCTACACCTTC.

The V gene is TRBV5-6, the J gene TRBJ2-5; D is possibly TRBD2 (5 bases). V was cut by 4 bases and J by 5 bases, with 15 bases left in between. The CDR3 is 14 residues long. Germline CDR1 reads SGHDT; CDR2 reads YYEEEE. CDR3 DNA sequence: TGTGCCAGCAGCCCAAGCGGAGGCAGGGAGACCCAGTACTTC. Translation gives CASSPSGGRETQYF.

The chain has TRBV29-1 and TRBJ2-3, with D uncertain. The CDR3 runs 12 residues. Germline values: CDR1 SQVTM, CDR2 ANQGSEA. Trimming cost V 6 bases and J 6 bases, with 13 bases left between them. CDR3 amino acids: CSVASRSDTQYF. The DNA for the CDR3 is TGCAGCGTAGCCAGCCGTTCGGATACGCAGTATTTT.

The table lists this clone with a count of one. V usage is TRBV11-3 and J usage is TRBJ1-3; the D is unclear. The CDR3 consists of 14 residues. V gave up 4 bases and J gave up 6 bases, with 13 bases separating them. Per the germline V gene, CDR1 is SGHNT and CDR2 is YENEEA. CDR3 protein: CASSSSLAENTIYF. The DNA of the CDR3 is TGTGCCAGCAGCTCGAGTCTTGCGGAAAACACCATATATTTT.

The chain links TRBV9 to TRBJ2-7; D uncertain. The V end lost 0 bases, the J end lost 0 bases, and 10 bases lay between the germline ends. Germline CDR1 SGDLS, CDR2 YYNGEE. There are 15 residues in the CDR3. This chain's CDR3 is CASSVEAVSSYEQYF. The CDR3 coding sequence is TGTGCCAGCAGCGTAGAGGCGGTGAGCTCCTACGAGCAGTACTTC.

This chain uses TRBV4-3 with TRBJ2-7; no clear D gene. The V gene lost 0 bases and the J gene lost 3 bases, with 6 bases spanning the gap. Germline V gene sequence: CDR1 LGHNA, CDR2 YSLEER. CDR3 length: 13 residues. The DNA for the CDR3 is TGCGCCAGCAGCCAAGACGAAGACTACGAGCAGTACTTC. It encodes CASSQDEDYEQYF.

In this sample, this clone turned up a few times. This chain joins TRBV5-1 and TRBJ2-5; TRBD1 agrees at 10 bases. The V gene end was trimmed by 4 bases and the J gene end by 5 bases; junction bases not matched to a gene: 8. CDR3 length: 15 amino acids. Germline CDR1 is SGHRS and CDR2 is YFSETQ. The CDR3 protein is CASSVDRGRGETQYF. The CDR3 coding sequence is TGCGCCAGCAGCGTCGACAGGGGGCGAGGGGAGACCCAGTACTTC. Looking up the rest from reference TRBV5-1 and TRBJ2-5 gives the full variable domain: KAGVTQTPRYLIKTRGQQVTLSCSPISGHRSVSWYQQTPGQGLQFLFEYFSETQRNKGNFPGRFSGRQFSNSRSEMNVSTLELGDSALYLCASSVDRGRGETQYFGPGTRLLVL.

The chain combines TRBV14 with TRBJ2-7, with 7 bases that match TRBD2. The CDR3 has 15 amino acids. CDR1 and CDR2 from the germline V gene are SGHDN and FVKESK. After removal of 4 bases from V and 6 bases from J, the junction contained 12 bases not matched to a gene. CDR3 DNA sequence: TGTGCCAGCAGCCCCTCTCCCGGGAGGCCTGGCGAGCAGTACTTC. Its protein product is CASSPSPGRPGEQYF.

The chain combines TRBV2 with TRBJ1-2; TRBD1 is a possible D gene (5 bases). CDR1 SNHLY and CDR2 FYNNEI come from the germline V gene. Trimming shortened V by 0 bases and J by 4 bases, and 21 bases separated the two germline ends. The CDR3 is 18 amino acids. This CDR3 is CASSEAQGAWGFSYGYTF. CDR3 DNA sequence: TGTGCCAGCAGTGAAGCGCAGGGAGCTTGGGGATTTAGCTATGGCTACACCTTC.

This clone turned up a few times. The chain has TRBV4-3 and TRBJ2-7; D not resolved. Between the trimmed V and J ends, which lost 3 bases and 3 bases, there was a span of 15 bases. The CDR3 spans 15 residues. CDR1 is LGHNA, CDR2 YSLEER, per germline. The CDR3 DNA follows: TGCGCCAGCAGCCATACGTCGGATGTTCGCTACGAGCAGTACTTC. Translating it yields CASSHTSDVRYEQYF.

The rearrangement uses TRBV27 and TRBJ1-2; 9 bases align to TRBD1. The CDR3 consists of 14 residues. Germline loops: CDR1 MNHEY, CDR2 SMNVEV (reference sequence). After removal of 8 bases from V and 2 bases from J, the junction contained 6 bases not matched to a gene. In DNA form, the CDR3 reads TGTGCCAGCCGGTCGACAGGGGGAAACTATGGCTACACCTTC. Its protein product is CASRSTGGNYGYTF.

The gene calls are TRBV28 and TRBJ1-6; TRBD1 aligns across 9 bases. The germline CDR1 and CDR2 sequences are MDHEN and SYDVKM. V dropped 6 bases and J dropped 10; count of bases not matched to a gene: 22. The CDR3 consists of 19 residues. The CDR3 sequence: CASRAPGTGPHVAGSPLHF. CDR3 sequence (DNA): TGTGCCAGCAGAGCGCCCGGGACAGGGCCACATGTCGCGGGATCACCCCTCCACTTT.

V and J are TRBV5-4 and TRBJ1-1; D is possibly TRBD1 (6 bases). CDR3 size: 11 residues. V was shortened by 4 bases and J by 8 bases, with 9 bases between the two germline ends. CDR1 is SGHNT and CDR2 is YYREEE in the germline V gene (reference sequence). CDR3 in amino acids: CASSDTGEAFF. The CDR3 nucleotides read TGTGCCAGCAGCGATACAGGGGAAGCTTTCTTT.

V is TRBV15 and J is TRBJ1-5; no definite D call. Trimming shortened V by 3 bases and J by 1 base, and 4 bases separated the two germline ends. Germline V gene lookup returns CDR1 LNHNV and CDR2 YYDKDF (reference sequence). The CDR3 has 13 residues. CDR3 sequence reads: CATSRNSNQPQHF. The CDR3, as DNA: TGTGCCACCAGCAGGAACAGCAATCAGCCCCAGCATTTT.

The rearrangement links TRBV11-2 to TRBJ1-2, with TRBD1 matching 7 bases. The trim removed 5 bases at V and 2 bases at J, leaving 8 bases unmatched. Germline V gives CDR1 SGHAT, CDR2 FQNNGV. The CDR3 length is 15 residues. The CDR3 reads CASSPTGTVNYGYTF. In DNA, the CDR3 is TGTGCCAGCAGCCCGACCGGGACAGTGAACTATGGCTACACCTTC.

The V gene is TRBV4-2, the J gene TRBJ2-1, with 12 bases matching TRBD2. The CDR3 sequence is 18 residues long. CDR1 is LGHNA and CDR2 is YNFKEQ in the germline V gene. Germline trimming cut 1 base from V and 15 bases from J; bases unmatched to any gene: 19. CDR3: CASSQAGELAGGPFGLFF. DNA of the CDR3: TGTGCCAGCAGCCAAGCGGGCGAGCTAGCGGGAGGGCCCTTCGGTCTGTTCTTC.